These 21 T cell receptor beta chains share one sample of origin, sequenced in a study of T cell changes during pregnancy in multiple sclerosis. Only in-frame clones appear in the TCRdb table, and some are missing; sequencing was by immunoSEQ multiplex PCR. The repertoire has tens of thousands of clones, 70% to 90% of them found once; the top ten carry 1.5% to 2%. The material sequenced was peripheral blood, taken in the first trimester of pregnancy. The source of these receptors is a female donor with multiple sclerosis, enrolled in a pregnancy study.

The rearrangement links TRBV7-9 to TRBJ2-3; 9 bases line up with TRBD1. This CDR3 is built from 15 residues. The ends lost 4 bases at V and 2 bases at J; junction bases unmatched: 4. Germline V gives CDR1 SEHNR, CDR2 FQNEAQ (reference sequence). The CDR3 coding sequence is TGTGCCAGCAGCTGGGGACAGGGACCCACAGATACGCAGTATTTT. Encoded protein: CASSWGQGPTDTQYF.

Only a few counts were recorded for this clone. This chain joins TRBV2 and TRBJ1-3; the match to TRBD1 covers 7 bases. Losses at the gene ends were 3 bases for V and 1 base for J; bases not matched to a gene: 3. The CDR3 has 15 amino acids. Germline V gene lookup returns CDR1 SNHLY and CDR2 FYNNEI. The CDR3 loop reads CASSDRGDSGNTIYF. The CDR3 coding sequence is TGTGCCAGCAGTGACAGGGGGGATTCTGGAAACACCATATATTTT.

This chain uses TRBV5-4 with TRBJ2-1; 7 bases line up with TRBD1. After removal of 2 bases from V and 7 bases from J, the junction contained 3 bases not matched to a gene. Germline V gene lookup returns CDR1 SGHNT and CDR2 YYREEE (reference sequence). The CDR3 sequence is 13 residues long. The CDR3 DNA reads TGTGCCAGCAGCTTCACACAGGGGAATGAGCAGTTCTTC. It specifies CASSFTQGNEQFF. Complete variable domain (other parts from reference TRBV5-4 and TRBJ2-1): ETGVTQSPTHLIKTRGQQVTLRCSSQSGHNTVSWYQQALGQGPQFIFQYYREEENGRGNFPPRFSGLQFPNYSSELNVNALELDDSALYLCASSFTQGNEQFFGPGTRLTVL.

The chain links TRBV6-5 to TRBJ1-2, with D uncertain. The germline V gene encodes CDR1 MNHEY and CDR2 SVGAGI. Trimming shortened V by 1 base and J by 4 bases, and 13 bases separated the two germline ends. The CDR3 contains 15 residues. The DNA of the CDR3 is TGTGCCAGCAGTTACTTCATGATCCCAGTCTATGGCTACACCTTC. Translation gives CASSYFMIPVYGYTF.

The rearrangement links TRBV7-6 to TRBJ2-1, with TRBD2 as a possible D gene (5 bases). This CDR3 is 15 amino acids long. The V gene lost 5 bases and the J gene lost 4 bases, with 15 bases spanning the gap. In germline, CDR1 is SGHVS, CDR2 FNYEAQ. The CDR3 coding sequence is TGTGCCAGCAGCCCTCAGAGGGTCCTTTACAATGAGCAGTTCTTC. Its protein product is CASSPQRVLYNEQFF.

The chain joins TRBV5-1 to TRBJ2-1; TRBD2 aligns across 7 bases. J was trimmed by 4 bases and V by 0 bases; bases with no gene match: 4. Germline V CDR1 and CDR2: SGHRS, YFSETQ. The CDR3 has 15 amino acids. The chain's CDR3 is CASSLAQLAYNEQFF. CDR3 DNA: TGCGCCAGCAGCTTGGCCCAACTAGCGTACAATGAGCAGTTCTTC.

This chain links TRBV5-4 with TRBJ2-1; 13 bases agree with TRBD2. CDR3 length: 15 amino acids. The germline gives CDR1 SGHNT, CDR2 YYREEE (reference sequence). The junction had 6 bases not matched to a gene; V was cut back by 4 bases and J by 8 bases. In DNA, the CDR3 is TGTGCCAGCAGCCCCGGACTAGCGGGAGAGGATGAGCAGTTCTTC. Amino acid sequence: CASSPGLAGEDEQFF. The full variable domain, completed using reference TRBV5-4 and TRBJ2-1, is ETGVTQSPTHLIKTRGQQVTLRCSSQSGHNTVSWYQQALGQGPQFIFQYYREEENGRGNFPPRFSGLQFPNYSSELNVNALELDDSALYLCASSPGLAGEDEQFFGPGTRLTVL.

V usage is TRBV19 and J usage is TRBJ1-5, with 8 nucleotides matching TRBD1. The length of the CDR3 is 16 residues. The V segment lost 5 bases and the J segment 6 bases; nucleotides outside the gene matches: 12. Looked up from germline, CDR1 is LNHDA and CDR2 is SQIVND (reference sequence). CDR3 amino acids: CASSPTDRAAFQPQHF. The CDR3 nucleotides are TGTGCCAGTAGTCCAACGGACAGGGCGGCTTTTCAGCCCCAGCATTTT.

The chain uses TRBV7-3 and TRBJ2-3; TRBD2 is a possible D gene (6 bases). CDR3 size: 14 residues. The V end was cut by 8 bases, the J end by 3 bases, with 15 bases between. Germline V CDR1 and CDR2: SGHTA, FQGTGA. The CDR3, as DNA: TGTGCCAGCGGACTTGGAGGGCCAACAGATACGCAGTATTTT. This translates into CASGLGGPTDTQYF. Looking up the rest from reference TRBV7-3 and TRBJ2-3 gives the full variable domain: GAGVSQTPSNKVTEKGKYVELRCDPISGHTALYWYRQSLGQGPEFLIYFQGTGAADDSGLPNDRFFAVRPEGSVSTLKIQRTERGDSAVYLCASGLGGPTDTQYFGPGTRLTVL.

V gene TRBV4-1 combines with J gene TRBJ1-3; D is unresolved. CDR1 MGHRA and CDR2 YSYEKL come from the germline V gene. Trimming left V 4 bases short and J 6 bases short, with 19 bases between. The CDR3 is 16 amino acids. CDR3 nucleotide sequence: TGCGCCAGCAGCCCGCTCCGGGATCATTCGGAAAACACCATATATTTT. Its protein is CASSPLRDHSENTIYF.

This chain uses TRBV2 with TRBJ2-5, with a weak D call TRBD2 (6 bases). CDR1 SNHLY and CDR2 FYNNEI come from the germline V gene. V gave up 0 bases and J gave up 2 bases, with 7 bases separating them. The CDR3 runs 14 residues. CDR3 nucleotide sequence: TGTGCCAGCAGTGAAGCGGGAGGACAAGAGACCCAGTACTTC. This encodes CASSEAGGQETQYF.

The sample holds a few counts of this clone. The V gene is TRBV18, the J gene TRBJ1-5; unclear D gene. V was clipped by 4 bases and J by 6 bases, with 10 bases between them. The germline V gene has CDR1 KGHSH and CDR2 LQKENI. This CDR3 spans 13 amino acids. In DNA, the CDR3 is TGTGCCAGCTCACAAACTGGGAGTCAGCCCCAGCATTTT. It yields the protein CASSQTGSQPQHF.

V gene TRBV27 combines with J gene TRBJ2-7; D gene unclear. CDR1 and CDR2 (germline): MNHEY, SMNVEV (reference sequence). The CDR3 sequence is 13 residues long. V was clipped by 2 bases and J by 2 bases, with 7 bases between them. In nucleotides, the CDR3 is TGTGCCAGCAGTTTAGGCTTACCCTACGAGCAGTACTTC. Amino acid sequence: CASSLGLPYEQYF.

This clone appeared a single time. The chain has TRBV6-1 and TRBJ1-1; tentative D call: TRBD1 (6 bases). The germline V and J ends were trimmed by 11 bases and 1 base, with 17 bases remaining between them. The CDR3 is 14 amino acids. Germline loops: CDR1 MNHNS, CDR2 SASEGT. CDR3 bases: TGTGCCGGCACGGACAGTTACCCGAACACTGAAGCTTTCTTT. It yields the protein CAGTDSYPNTEAFF.

CDR3: CASSLRTSGILFYEQYF. CDR3 sequence (DNA): TGTGCCAGCAGCCTCCGGACTAGCGGGATTCTATTTTACGAGCAGTACTTC. The J gene is TRBJ2-7, the V gene TRBV11-2, with 12 bases lining up with TRBD2. The J segment lost 4 bases and the V segment lost 5 bases, leaving 12 bases of the junction unmatched. Germline CDR1 reads SGHAT; CDR2 reads FQNNGV. The CDR3 sequence is 17 residues long.

The rearrangement links TRBV12-5 to TRBJ2-3, with D perhaps TRBD2 (5 bases). The germline V and J ends were trimmed by 0 bases and 0 bases, with 10 bases remaining between them. Germline-derived CDR1 and CDR2 are LGHNT and FRNRAP. The CDR3 is 16 amino acids. CDR3 amino acids: CASGLVRGTSTDTQYF. For the CDR3, the DNA is TGTGCTAGTGGTTTGGTACGGGGAACTAGCACAGATACGCAGTATTTT.

This chain connects TRBV15 to TRBJ2-3; 12 bases are shared with TRBD2. Trimming cost V 7 bases and J 4 bases; bases outside gene matches: 6. Looked up from germline, CDR1 is LNHNV and CDR2 is YYDKDF (reference sequence). This CDR3 contains 15 residues. CDR3 sequence reads: CATNPGLAGPDTQYF. CDR3 nucleotides: TGTGCCACCAACCCGGGACTAGCGGGCCCAGATACGCAGTATTTT.

The chain links TRBV4-1 to TRBJ2-3; no definite D call. The CDR3 loop spans 15 amino acids. CDR1 MGHRA and CDR2 YSYEKL come from the germline V gene. V lost 8 bases to trimming and J lost 9 bases, with 24 bases between them. CDR3 DNA: TGCGCCAGCCTGCGAGCACCCCGCTTGGCGGAAACGCAGTATTTT. This translates into CASLRAPRLAETQYF.

The rearrangement joins TRBV4-1 to TRBJ1-4; TRBD1 aligns across 7 bases. The CDR3 has 14 residues. J was trimmed by 2 bases and V by 5 bases; bases with no gene match: 2. Germline V CDR1 and CDR2: MGHRA, YSYEKL. This CDR3 reads CASSIQGTNEKLFF. In DNA form, the CDR3 reads TGCGCCAGCAGCATACAGGGGACTAATGAAAAACTGTTTTTT.

In this sample, this clone turned up once. V gene TRBV6-5 combines with J gene TRBJ1-1; D remains unclear. Trimming removed 6 bases from V and 2 bases from J, with 10 bases in between. The CDR3 consists of 13 residues. Looked up from germline, CDR1 is MNHEY and CDR2 is SVGAGI. CDR3 DNA sequence: TGTGCCAGCAGGAGAGAGTCCAACACTGAAGCTTTCTTT. It specifies CASRRESNTEAFF.

The chain couples TRBV5-1 to TRBJ2-5, with a tentative D call TRBD1 (5 bases). The V gene's germline CDR1 is SGHRS and CDR2 YFSETQ. Deletions cut 1 base from V and 1 base from J, with 8 bases between. CDR3 length: 14 residues. The CDR3 sequence: CASSLSRGQETQYF. DNA of the CDR3: TGCGCCAGCAGCTTGAGTAGGGGCCAAGAGACCCAGTACTTC.